This T cell receptor beta chain was recovered during a study of OX40 agonist ivuxolimab in advanced cancers. About the study: Intravenous ivuxolimab at 0.01 to 10 mg/kg was given to patients every 2 weeks. Patients were roughly 83% male with ages about 20 to 79, mean approximately 62. Study results and caveats: CD8+ T cells were the subset that, on average, had more expanded clones than CD4+. Among some nonresponders, normalized T-cell clonal expansion was also low.

Remarks on this clone: Its antigen is currently unknown.

Libraries were prepared by immunoSEQ multiplex PCR; TCRdb keeps only in-frame clonotypes and omits some of them. The table records more than 60,000 clones, less than 85% of them present only once. This clonotype was obtained from an adult with an advanced solid tumor such as melanoma, head and neck, liver or kidney cancer. The sample in question was CD4+ or CD8+ T cells sorted from blood, obtained in a trial of the OX40 agonist ivuxolimab.

The CDR3 reads CASSLGGLDQPQHF. CDR3 DNA sequence: TGTGCCAGCAGCTTGGGGGGCCTGGATCAGCCCCAGCATTTT. The rearrangement joins TRBV7-9 to TRBJ1-5; possible D gene TRBD1, 6 bases. With 3 bases removed from V and 5 bases from J, the gap between germline ends came to 11 bases. CDR3 length: 14 amino acids. The germline V gene has CDR1 SEHNR and CDR2 FQNEAQ (reference sequence).